Below, 23 T cell receptor beta chains from the same sample are listed, as sequenced in a study of early T cells in non-severe SARS-CoV-2 infection (dated by TCRdb to about 2021). The library was made by 5' RACE. TCRdb lists the instrument as NextSeq 500. The public reads were reanalyzed by TCRdb: fastp trimming at Q25, MiXCR alignment, in-frame beta chains only. CDR3 protein duplicates are merged, each entry listing the most common genes and DNA. In this sample the table shows tens of thousands of distinct CDR3 sequences, roughly 3.5% of which occur a single time. Less than 7% of the sample is taken by the ten largest. Sequenced material: whole blood. Every receptor here comes from an adult who was a healthcare worker with PCR-confirmed SARS-CoV-2 infection or an uninfected control (not recorded which).

This clonotype was seen at least ten times. This sequence joins TRBV4-2 and TRBJ2-7; 10 bases agree with TRBD2. The germline V gene has CDR1 LGHNA and CDR2 YNFKEQ. Unmatched junction bases numbered 2, after V lost 0 bases and J lost 0 bases. This CDR3 has 16 residues. The DNA of the CDR3 is TGTGCCAGCAGCCAAGACGGACTAGCGGACTCCTACGAGCAGTACTTC. Residues: CASSQDGLADSYEQYF.

This clonotype was detected many times. V and J are TRBV18 and TRBJ2-7, with 8 bases that match TRBD1. Germline V gene data show CDR1 as KGHSH and CDR2 as LQKENI. This CDR3 region has 14 residues. V lost 6 bases and J lost 3; bases outside the gene matches: 7. The chain's CDR3 is CASSRDRTNYEQYF. CDR3 bases: TGTGCCAGCTCCCGGGACAGGACGAACTACGAGCAGTACTTC.

This clonotype was picked up many times. This chain's CDR3 is CATSFGKTQYF. CDR3 sequence (DNA): TGTGCCACCAGCTTTGGGAAGACCCAGTACTTC. V and J are TRBV24-1 and TRBJ2-5; no clear D. CDR1 and CDR2 (germline): KGHDR, SFDVKD. There are 11 residues in the CDR3. The V end lost 7 bases, the J end lost 6 bases, and 8 bases lay between the germline ends.

The table lists this clonotype with many counts. The V and J genes are TRBV9 and TRBJ1-2, with D maybe TRBD1 (5 bases). Between the trimmed V and J ends, which lost 2 bases and 4 bases, there was a span of 15 bases. The germline gives CDR1 SGDLS, CDR2 YYNGEE. The length of the CDR3 is 15 residues. CDR3 DNA sequence: TGTGCCAGCAGCGTGGACAAGGTCCTAGGCTATGGCTACACCTTC. Its protein is CASSVDKVLGYGYTF.

Within the sample, this clonotype is medium-sized. The chain links TRBV18 to TRBJ2-1; D might be TRBD2 (6 bases). CDR1 is KGHSH and CDR2 is LQKENI in the germline V gene. The CDR3 contains 14 residues. Trimming removed 1 base at V and 4 bases at J, with 8 bases between. The CDR3 DNA reads as TGTGCCAGCTCACCACGGGGGGTTTACAATGAGCAGTTCTTC. It yields the protein CASSPRGVYNEQFF.

This clonotype was detected ten times or more. J is TRBJ1-3 and V is TRBV9; tentatively, D is TRBD1 (5 bases). Deletions cut 3 bases from V and 3 bases from J, with 13 bases between. This CDR3 is built from 15 residues. CDR1 SGDLS and CDR2 YYNGEE come from the germline V gene. CDR3 residues: CASSATVTFGNTIYF. The CDR3 DNA reads as TGTGCCAGCAGCGCGACAGTAACTTTTGGAAACACCATATATTTT.

This clonotype has just a few counts. The chain joins TRBV15 to TRBJ2-3, with TRBD1 matching over 10 bases. The CDR3 covers 16 residues. Germline CDR1 is LNHNV and CDR2 is YYDKDF (reference sequence). The V segment lost 7 bases and the J segment 6 bases; nucleotides outside the gene matches: 13. The CDR3 sequence is CATTEIPGQGTDTQYF. As DNA, the CDR3 is TGTGCCACCACCGAAATCCCGGGACAGGGGACGGATACGCAGTATTTT.

The chain links TRBV19 to TRBJ2-1; D gene unclear. Between the trimmed V and J ends, which lost 0 bases and 10 bases, there was a span of 13 bases. Germline assignment: CDR1 LNHDA and CDR2 SQIVND (reference sequence). This CDR3 region has 14 residues. This CDR3 reads CASSIDPLVGEQFF. The CDR3 DNA follows: TGTGCCAGTAGTATAGATCCCTTAGTAGGCGAGCAGTTCTTC.

Ten or more counts support this clonotype. The V and J genes are TRBV7-3 and TRBJ2-3; 8 nucleotides match TRBD2. With V trimmed by 2 bases and J by 5 bases, 9 bases remained unmatched. Germline V CDR1 and CDR2: SGHTA, FQGTGA. CDR3 length: 16 amino acids. The CDR3 DNA sequence: TGTGCCAGCAGCTTAGGGTCGGGAGGGCCGGTAGATACGCAGTATTTT. It codes for CASSLGSGGPVDTQYF.

This clonotype was picked up a small number of times. CDR3 loop: CASSLGLADYEQYF. The CDR3 DNA follows: TGTGCCAGCAGCTTAGGGCTAGCGGACTACGAGCAGTACTTC. The rearrangement links TRBV7-2 to TRBJ2-7; TRBD2 agrees at 7 bases. CDR3 length: 14 residues. V lost 1 base to trimming and J lost 3 bases; unmatched junction nucleotides: 3. The V gene's germline CDR1 is SGHTA and CDR2 FQGNSA.

By its share, this clonotype is medium-sized. The J gene is TRBJ1-2, the V gene TRBV4-2; TRBD1 is a possible D gene (6 bases). V was pared by 5 bases and J by 3 bases, with 10 bases between. This CDR3 contains 13 residues. The germline V gene encodes CDR1 LGHNA and CDR2 YNFKEQ. CDR3 bases: TGTGCCAGCAGCAGGGGGAGCTACTATGGCTACACCTTC. Its protein is CASSRGSYYGYTF.

This clonotype is labeled medium-sized. This chain connects TRBV7-2 to TRBJ1-3; D possibly corresponds to TRBD1 (5 bases). The CDR3 is 14 residues long. Germline CDR1 SGHTA, CDR2 FQGNSA. The germline V and J ends were trimmed by 4 bases and 2 bases, with 9 bases remaining between them. The CDR3 here is CASSYGTPGNTIYF. CDR3 nucleotide sequence: TGTGCCAGCAGCTACGGGACCCCTGGAAACACCATATATTTT. Full variable domain (missing parts from reference TRBV7-2 and TRBJ1-3): GAGVSQSPSNKVTEKGKDVELRCDPISGHTALYWYRQSLGQGLEFLIYFQGNSAPDKSGLPSDRFSAERTGGSVSTLTIQRTQQEDSAVYLCASSYGTPGNTIYFGEGSWLTVV.

This clonotype was picked up many times. The chain combines TRBV11-2 with TRBJ2-1; no reliable D call. This CDR3 has 17 residues. Germline lookup yields CDR1 SGHAT and CDR2 FQNNGV. The V gene lost 2 bases and the J gene lost 8 bases, with 22 bases spanning the gap. The CDR3 spells CASSLKGSGGQRDEQFF. The DNA of the CDR3 is TGTGCCAGCAGCTTAAAGGGCTCGGGTGGTCAAAGGGATGAGCAGTTCTTC.

This clonotype was picked up many times. The rearrangement links TRBV7-2 to TRBJ2-3; 13 nucleotides align to TRBD2. V lost 3 bases to trimming and J lost 4 bases; unmatched junction nucleotides: 7. Germline CDR1 reads SGHTA; CDR2 reads FQGNSA. The CDR3 is made up of 17 amino acids. CDR3 coding DNA: TGTGCCAGCAGCTTTTTACTAGCGGGAGGGAGGTCAGATACGCAGTATTTT. Translated: CASSFLLAGGRSDTQYF. The variable domain in full, with the rest retrieved from reference TRBV7-2 and TRBJ2-3, is GAGVSQSPSNKVTEKGKDVELRCDPISGHTALYWYRQSLGQGLEFLIYFQGNSAPDKSGLPSDRFSAERTGGSVSTLTIQRTQQEDSAVYLCASSFLLAGGRSDTQYFGPGTRLTVL.

This clonotype has at least ten counts. The genes are TRBV20-1 and TRBJ2-3; 8 bases agree with TRBD2. CDR1 and CDR2 from the germline V gene are DFQATT and SNEGSKA (reference sequence). There are 13 residues in the CDR3. Trimming at V came to 6 bases and at J to 4 bases, leaving 6 bases not matched to a gene. The CDR3 loop is CSALAGGPDTQYF. The DNA for the CDR3 is TGCAGTGCGCTCGCGGGGGGCCCAGATACGCAGTATTTT.

This clonotype has at least ten counts. This rearrangement joins TRBV10-3 to TRBJ2-7; tentatively, D is TRBD2 (6 bases). V was pared by 7 bases and J by 6 bases, with 19 bases between. Germline V lookup: CDR1 ENHRY, CDR2 SYGVKD. The CDR3 consists of 14 residues. CDR3 in amino acids: CAIKKPGEYSEQYF. CDR3 bases: TGTGCCATCAAAAAACCGGGGGAGTACTCCGAGCAGTACTTC.

This clonotype appeared many times. The chain carries TRBV9 and TRBJ2-5; D is unclear. The germline V gene has CDR1 SGDLS and CDR2 YYNGEE. This CDR3 has 13 residues. V dropped 2 bases and J dropped 1 base, with 6 bases sitting between them. The DNA of the CDR3 is TGTGCCAGCAGCGTCGCCCTCCAAGAGACCCAGTACTTC. Its translation is CASSVALQETQYF.

The genes are TRBV11-2 and TRBJ1-2; unclear D gene. CDR1 is SGHAT, CDR2 FQNNGV, per germline. The CDR3 sequence is 11 residues long. Trimming cost V 4 bases and J 6 bases, with 6 bases left between them. The CDR3 nucleotides are TGTGCCAGCAGCTCTTACAATGGCTACACCTTC. Amino acid sequence: CASSSYNGYTF.

This clonotype showed up many times. The rearrangement joins TRBV14 to TRBJ2-5, with TRBD2 matching over 11 bases. Germline lookup yields CDR1 SGHDN and CDR2 FVKESK. The ends lost 4 bases at V and 1 base at J; junction bases unmatched: 2. The CDR3 contains 15 residues. The CDR3 spells CASSRSGRAQETQYF. The CDR3 coding sequence is TGTGCCAGCAGCCGTAGCGGGAGGGCCCAAGAGACCCAGTACTTC.

This clonotype was found many times. The chain is built from TRBV6-6 and TRBJ1-5; perhaps TRBD1 as D (5 bases). Deletions cut 4 bases from V and 4 bases from J, with 8 bases between. The germline CDR1 and CDR2 sequences are MNHNY and SVGAGI (reference sequence). This CDR3 is 13 amino acids long. CDR3 nucleotide sequence: TGTGCCAGCAGTTTACAGGAGAATCAGCCCCAGCATTTT. This encodes CASSLQENQPQHF.

This clonotype is labeled medium-sized. The rearrangement joins TRBV9 to TRBJ2-1; 8 nucleotides match TRBD2. Per the germline V gene, CDR1 is SGDLS and CDR2 is YYNGEE. The CDR3 is made up of 16 amino acids. V lost 0 bases to trimming and J lost 4 bases; unmatched junction nucleotides: 6. The CDR3 region is CASSVGGSGAYNEQFF. The CDR3 nucleotides read TGTGCCAGCAGCGTAGGAGGTAGCGGGGCGTACAATGAGCAGTTCTTC.

The sample holds many counts of this clonotype. The V and J genes are TRBV11-2 and TRBJ2-2; TRBD2 agrees at 8 bases. CDR3 size: 16 residues. Unmatched junction bases numbered 7, after V lost 4 bases and J lost 3 bases. Germline CDR1 SGHAT, CDR2 FQNNGV. The CDR3 sequence is CASSSQGLAYTGELFF. The CDR3 DNA follows: TGTGCCAGCAGCTCGCAAGGACTAGCCTACACCGGGGAGCTGTTTTTT.

This clonotype came up many times. The CDR3 spells CASSVREPHQPQHF. The CDR3 DNA follows: TGTGCCAGCAGTGTCCGGGAGCCCCATCAGCCCCAGCATTTT. This chain connects TRBV2 to TRBJ1-5; no definite D call. CDR1 and CDR2 (germline): SNHLY, FYNNEI. CDR3 length equals 14 residues. V lost 4 bases and J lost 5, with 12 bases in between.